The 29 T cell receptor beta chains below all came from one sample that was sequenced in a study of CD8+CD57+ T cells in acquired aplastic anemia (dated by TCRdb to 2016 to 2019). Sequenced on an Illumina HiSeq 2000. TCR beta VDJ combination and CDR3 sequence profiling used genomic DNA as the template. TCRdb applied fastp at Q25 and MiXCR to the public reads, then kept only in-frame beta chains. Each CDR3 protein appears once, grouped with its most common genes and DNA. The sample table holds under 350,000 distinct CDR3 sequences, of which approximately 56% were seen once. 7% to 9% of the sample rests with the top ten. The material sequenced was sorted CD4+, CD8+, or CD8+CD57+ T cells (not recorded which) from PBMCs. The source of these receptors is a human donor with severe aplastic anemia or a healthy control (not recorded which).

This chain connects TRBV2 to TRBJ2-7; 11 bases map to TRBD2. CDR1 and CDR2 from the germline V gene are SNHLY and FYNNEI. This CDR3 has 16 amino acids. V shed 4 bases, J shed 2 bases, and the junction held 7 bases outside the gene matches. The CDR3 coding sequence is TGTGCCAGCAGTGCAGGGCGACTAGCGGGGACCTACGAGCAGTACTTC. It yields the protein CASSAGRLAGTYEQYF. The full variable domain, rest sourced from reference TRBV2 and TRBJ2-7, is EPEVTQTPSHQVTQMGQEVILRCVPISNHLYFYWYRQILGQKVEFLVSFYNNEISEKSEIFDDQFSVERPDGSNFTLKIRSTKLEDSAMYFCASSAGRLAGTYEQYFGPGTRLTVT.

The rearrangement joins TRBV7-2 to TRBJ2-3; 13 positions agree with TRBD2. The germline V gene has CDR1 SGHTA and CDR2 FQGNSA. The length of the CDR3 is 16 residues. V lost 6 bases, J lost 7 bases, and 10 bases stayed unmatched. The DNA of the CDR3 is TGTGCCAGCAGTCGTGGCCCGGGACTAGCGGGGAATACGCAGTATTTT. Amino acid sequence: CASSRGPGLAGNTQYF. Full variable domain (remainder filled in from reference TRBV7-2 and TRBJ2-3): GAGVSQSPSNKVTEKGKDVELRCDPISGHTALYWYRQSLGQGLEFLIYFQGNSAPDKSGLPSDRFSAERTGGSVSTLTIQRTQQEDSAVYLCASSRGPGLAGNTQYFGPGTRLTVL.

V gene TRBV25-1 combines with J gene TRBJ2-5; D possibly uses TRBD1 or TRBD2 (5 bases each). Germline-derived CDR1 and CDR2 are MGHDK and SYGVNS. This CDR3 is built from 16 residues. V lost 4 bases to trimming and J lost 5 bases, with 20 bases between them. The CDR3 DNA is TGTGCCAGCAGTGCTAGAGGGACGGGGATTGGGGAGACCCAGTACTTC. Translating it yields CASSARGTGIGETQYF. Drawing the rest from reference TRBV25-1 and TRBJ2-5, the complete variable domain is EADIYQTPRYLVIGTGKKITLECSQTMGHDKMYWYQQDPGMELHLIHYSYGVNSTEKGDLSSESTVSRIRTEHFPLTLESARPSHTSQYLCASSARGTGIGETQYFGPGTRLLVL.

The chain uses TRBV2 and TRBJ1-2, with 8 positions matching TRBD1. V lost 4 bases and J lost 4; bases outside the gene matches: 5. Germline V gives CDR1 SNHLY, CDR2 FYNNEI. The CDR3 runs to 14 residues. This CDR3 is CASSANRGTYGYTF. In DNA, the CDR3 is TGTGCCAGCAGTGCTAACAGGGGGACCTATGGCTACACCTTC.

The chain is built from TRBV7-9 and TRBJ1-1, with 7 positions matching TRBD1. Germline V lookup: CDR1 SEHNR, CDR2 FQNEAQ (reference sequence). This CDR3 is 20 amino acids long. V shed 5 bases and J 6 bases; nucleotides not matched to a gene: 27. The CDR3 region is CASSQGVLTGPRYHGAEAFF. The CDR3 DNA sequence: TGTGCCAGCAGCCAGGGGGTCCTAACGGGGCCCCGCTACCATGGGGCTGAAGCTTTCTTT. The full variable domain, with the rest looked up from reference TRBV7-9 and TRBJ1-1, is DTGVSQNPRHKITKRGQNVTFRCDPISEHNRLYWYRQTLGQGPEFLTYFQNEAQLEKSRLLSDRFSAERPKGSFSTLEIQRTEQGDSAMYLCASSQGVLTGPRYHGAEAFFGQGTRLTVV.

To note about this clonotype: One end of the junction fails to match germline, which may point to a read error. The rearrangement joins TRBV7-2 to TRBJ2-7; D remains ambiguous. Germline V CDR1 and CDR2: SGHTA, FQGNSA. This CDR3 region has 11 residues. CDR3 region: CASSLGYEQCF. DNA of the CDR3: TGTGCCAGCAGCCTAGGGTACGAGCAGTGCTTC.

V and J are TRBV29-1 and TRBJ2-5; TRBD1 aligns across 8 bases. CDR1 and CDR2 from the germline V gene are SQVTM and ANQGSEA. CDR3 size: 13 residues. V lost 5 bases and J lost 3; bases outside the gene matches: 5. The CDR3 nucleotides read TGCAGCGTTTCGCAGGGGGCTAAAGAGACCCAGTACTTC. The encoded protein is CSVSQGAKETQYF.

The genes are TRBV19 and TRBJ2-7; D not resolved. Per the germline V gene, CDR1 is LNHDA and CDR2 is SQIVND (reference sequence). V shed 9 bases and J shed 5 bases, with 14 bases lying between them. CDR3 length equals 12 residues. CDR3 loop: CASSTLLNEQYF. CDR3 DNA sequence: TGTGCCAGCAGCACCCTGTTAAACGAGCAGTACTTC.

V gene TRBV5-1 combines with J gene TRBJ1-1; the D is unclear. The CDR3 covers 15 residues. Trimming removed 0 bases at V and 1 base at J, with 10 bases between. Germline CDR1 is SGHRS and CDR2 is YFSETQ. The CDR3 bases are TGCGCCAGCAGCTTGGCGCGTTCAGAGAACACTGAAGCTTTCTTT. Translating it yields CASSLARSENTEAFF.

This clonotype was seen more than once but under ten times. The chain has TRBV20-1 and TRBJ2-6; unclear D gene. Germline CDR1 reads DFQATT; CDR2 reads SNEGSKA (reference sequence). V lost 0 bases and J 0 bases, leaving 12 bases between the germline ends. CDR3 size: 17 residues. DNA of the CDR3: TGCAGTGCTAGAGATGGGCAGGAGCTCTCTGGGGCCAACGTCCTGACTTTC. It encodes CSARDGQELSGANVLTF.

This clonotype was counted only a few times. CDR3 DNA sequence: TGTGCCTGGAGTCCCAGCCCCGGGTATAATTCACCCCTCCACTTT. Amino acids: CAWSPSPGYNSPLHF. The chain carries TRBV30 and TRBJ1-6; D unclear. Germline V gives CDR1 GTSNPN, CDR2 SVGIG (reference sequence). V shed 2 bases and J shed 4 bases, with 12 bases lying between them. This CDR3 region has 15 residues.

Here the CDR3 DNA reads TGCAGTGCTAGCGGGGGGGCTTACCAAGAGACCCAGTACTTC. Translation: CSASGGAYQETQYF. The chain recombines TRBV20-1 with TRBJ2-5; 8 bases fit TRBD2. The CDR3 covers 14 residues. Per the germline V gene, CDR1 is DFQATT and CDR2 is SNEGSKA (reference sequence). V dropped 3 bases and J dropped 0; count of bases not matched to a gene: 3.

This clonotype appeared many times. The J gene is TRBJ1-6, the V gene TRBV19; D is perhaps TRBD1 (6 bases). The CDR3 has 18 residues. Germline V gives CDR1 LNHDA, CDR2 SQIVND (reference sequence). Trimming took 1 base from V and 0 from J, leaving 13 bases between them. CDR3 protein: CASSIVGGGTSYNSPLHF. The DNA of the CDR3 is TGTGCCAGTAGTATAGTAGGCGGGGGCACCTCCTATAATTCACCCCTCCACTTT.

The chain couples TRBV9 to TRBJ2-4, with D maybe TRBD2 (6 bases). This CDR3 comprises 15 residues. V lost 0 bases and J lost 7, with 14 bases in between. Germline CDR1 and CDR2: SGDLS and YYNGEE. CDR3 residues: CASSVAGTEGNIQYF. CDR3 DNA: TGTGCCAGCAGCGTAGCCGGGACGGAGGGTAACATTCAGTACTTC. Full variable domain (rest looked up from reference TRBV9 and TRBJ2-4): DSGVTQTPKHLITATGQRVTLRCSPRSGDLSVYWYQQSLDQGLQFLIQYYNGEERAKGNILERFSAQQFPDLHSELNLSSLELGDSALYFCASSVAGTEGNIQYFGAGTRLSVL.

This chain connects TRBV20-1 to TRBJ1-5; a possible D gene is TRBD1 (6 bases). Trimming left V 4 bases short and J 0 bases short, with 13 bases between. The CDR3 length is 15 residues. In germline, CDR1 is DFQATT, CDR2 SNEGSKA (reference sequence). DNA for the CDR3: TGCAGTGCTAAGGGGGGATCTTATAGCAATCAGCCCCAGCATTTT. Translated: CSAKGGSYSNQPQHF.

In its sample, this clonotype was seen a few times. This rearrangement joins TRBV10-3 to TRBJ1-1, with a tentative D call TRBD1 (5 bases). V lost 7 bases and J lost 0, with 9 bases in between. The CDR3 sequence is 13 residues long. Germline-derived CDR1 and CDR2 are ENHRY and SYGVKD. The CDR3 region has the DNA TGTGCCATCACGGACAATATGAACACTGAAGCTTTCTTT. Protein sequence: CAITDNMNTEAFF.

The CDR3 protein is CSAWEGAGEQYF. Written as DNA, the CDR3 is TGCAGCGCCTGGGAGGGGGCCGGCGAGCAGTACTTC. The V call is TRBV29-1, the J call TRBJ2-7; the D call may be TRBD1 or TRBD2 (7 bases each). Trimming cost V 7 bases and J 6 bases, with 16 bases left between them. The CDR3 has 12 amino acids. The germline gives CDR1 SQVTM, CDR2 ANQGSEA.

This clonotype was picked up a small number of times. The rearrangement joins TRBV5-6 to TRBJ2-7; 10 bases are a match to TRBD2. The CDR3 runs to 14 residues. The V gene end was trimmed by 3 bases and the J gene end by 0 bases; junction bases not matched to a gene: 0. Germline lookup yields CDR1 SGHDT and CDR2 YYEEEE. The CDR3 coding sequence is TGTGCCAGCAGCTCTAGCGGGAGCTCCTACGAGCAGTACTTC. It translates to CASSSSGSSYEQYF. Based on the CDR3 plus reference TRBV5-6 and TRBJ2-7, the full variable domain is DAGVTQSPTHLIKTRGQQVTLRCSPKSGHDTVSWYQQALGQGPQFIFQYYEEEERQRGNFPDRFSGHQFPNYSSELNVNALLLGDSALYLCASSSSGSSYEQYFGPGTRLTVT.

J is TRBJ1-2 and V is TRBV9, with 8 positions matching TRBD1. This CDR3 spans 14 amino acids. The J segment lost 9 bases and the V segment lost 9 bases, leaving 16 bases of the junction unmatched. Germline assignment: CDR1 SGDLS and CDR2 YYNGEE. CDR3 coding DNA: TGTGCCACCGATCCCGGGACAGGAGGTCCTAGCTACACCTTC. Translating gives CATDPGTGGPSYTF.

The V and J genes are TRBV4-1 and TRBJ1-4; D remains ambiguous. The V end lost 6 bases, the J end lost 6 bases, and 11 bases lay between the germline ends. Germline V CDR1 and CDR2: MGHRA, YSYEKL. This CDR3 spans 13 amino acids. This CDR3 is CASRSWGDEKLFF. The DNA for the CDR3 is TGCGCCAGCAGGTCGTGGGGTGATGAAAAACTGTTTTTT.

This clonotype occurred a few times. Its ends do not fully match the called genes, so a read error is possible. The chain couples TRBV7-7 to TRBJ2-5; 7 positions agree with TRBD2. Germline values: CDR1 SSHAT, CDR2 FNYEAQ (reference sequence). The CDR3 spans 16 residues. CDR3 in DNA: TGTGCTAGCAGCTTAGTGGCGGGAGTCACTCTAGAGACCCAGTACTTC. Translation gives CASSLVAGVTLETQYF.

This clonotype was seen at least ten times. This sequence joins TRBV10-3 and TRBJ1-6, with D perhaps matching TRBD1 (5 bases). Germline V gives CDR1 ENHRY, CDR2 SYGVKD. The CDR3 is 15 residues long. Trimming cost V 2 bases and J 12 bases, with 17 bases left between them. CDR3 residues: CAISETSGGFGPLHF. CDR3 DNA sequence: TGTGCCATCAGTGAGACCTCTGGGGGGTTTGGACCCCTCCACTTT.

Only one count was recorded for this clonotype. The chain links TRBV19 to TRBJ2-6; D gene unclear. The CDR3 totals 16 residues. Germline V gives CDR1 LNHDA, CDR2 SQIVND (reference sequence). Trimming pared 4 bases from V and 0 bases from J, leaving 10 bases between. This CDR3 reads CASSTPGSSGANVLTF. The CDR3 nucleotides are TGTGCCAGTAGTACCCCCGGGTCCTCTGGGGCCAACGTCCTGACTTTC. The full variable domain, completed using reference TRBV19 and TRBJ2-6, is DGGITQSPKYLFRKEGQNVTLSCEQNLNHDAMYWYRQDPGQGLRLIYYSQIVNDFQKGDIAEGYSVSREKKESFPLTVTSAQKNPTAFYLCASSTPGSSGANVLTFGAGSRLTVL.

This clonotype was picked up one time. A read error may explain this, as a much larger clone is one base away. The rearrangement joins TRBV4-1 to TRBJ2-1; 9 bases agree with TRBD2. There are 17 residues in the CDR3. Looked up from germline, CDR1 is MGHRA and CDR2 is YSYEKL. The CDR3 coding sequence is TGCGCCAGCAGCCACACTTTAGCGGGGGATTTGGACAATGAGCAGCTCTTC. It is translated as CASSHTLAGDLDNEQLF.

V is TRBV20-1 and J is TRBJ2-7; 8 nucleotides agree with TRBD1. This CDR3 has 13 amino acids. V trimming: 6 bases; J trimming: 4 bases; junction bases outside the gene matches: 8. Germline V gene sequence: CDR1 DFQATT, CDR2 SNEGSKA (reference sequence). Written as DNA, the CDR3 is TGCAGTGCGAGGACAGGGCACAGATACGAGCAGTACTTC. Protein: CSARTGHRYEQYF.

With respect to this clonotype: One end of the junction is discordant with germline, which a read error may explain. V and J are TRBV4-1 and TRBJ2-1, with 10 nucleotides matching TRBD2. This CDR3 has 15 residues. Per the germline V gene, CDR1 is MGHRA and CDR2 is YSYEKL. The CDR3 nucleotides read TGCGCCAGCAGCCTAGCGGGGGGTGCCTACAATGAGCAGCTCTTC. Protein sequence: CASSLAGGAYNEQLF.

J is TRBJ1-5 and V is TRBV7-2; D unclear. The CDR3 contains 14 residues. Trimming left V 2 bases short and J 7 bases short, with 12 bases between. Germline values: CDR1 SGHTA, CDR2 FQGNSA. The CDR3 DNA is TGTGCCAGCAGCTTAAGCCCACGTGGACAGCCCCAGCATTTT. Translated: CASSLSPRGQPQHF.

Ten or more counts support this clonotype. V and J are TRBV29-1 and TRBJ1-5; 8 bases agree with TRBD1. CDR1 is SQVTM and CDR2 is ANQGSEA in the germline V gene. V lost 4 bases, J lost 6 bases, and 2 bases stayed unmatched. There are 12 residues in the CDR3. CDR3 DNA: TGCAGCGTTGGGACAGGGAGTCAGCCCCAGCATTTT. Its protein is CSVGTGSQPQHF.

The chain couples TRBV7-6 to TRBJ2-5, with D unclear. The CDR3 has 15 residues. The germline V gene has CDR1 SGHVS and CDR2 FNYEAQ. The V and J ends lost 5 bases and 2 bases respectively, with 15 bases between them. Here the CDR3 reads CASSSLYTAQETQYF. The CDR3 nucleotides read TGTGCCAGCAGCAGCCTATACACGGCTCAAGAGACCCAGTACTTC.